This T cell receptor beta chain was sequenced for a study of T-cell memory formation after mild COVID-19. General observations from the study: CD4/CD8 balance held among clones contracting day 15 to 85, and later expanders leaned CD4+. Cross-reactive memory apparently joined, as some responding clones appeared in pre-infection memory.

TCR alpha and TCR beta cDNA libraries carrying sample barcodes and UMIs came from 5'RACE with constant-segment primers. Each CDR3 protein gets one entry after TCRdb re-called the 5' RACE reads with MiXCR. The sample holds 150,000 to 200,000 distinct CDR3 sequences, 16% seen once. The germline CDR1 and CDR2 sequences are SEHNR and FQNEAQ (reference sequence). V shed 6 bases and J shed 3 bases, with 14 bases lying between them. CDR3 size: 14 residues. This clonotype was seen many times. Its antigen remains unidentified. The receptor was isolated from an adult woman who had mild COVID-19 (a few samples of this study predate the infection). Cell type and time point are not known. The V gene is TRBV7-9, the J gene TRBJ1-1; D is uncertain. The sequencing sample was made of PBMCs or a T cell subset sorted from them (not recorded which). CDR3 loop: CASRPRSGDTEAFF. CDR3 nucleotides: TGTGCCAGCAGACCCAGGTCGGGCGACACTGAAGCTTTCTTT.